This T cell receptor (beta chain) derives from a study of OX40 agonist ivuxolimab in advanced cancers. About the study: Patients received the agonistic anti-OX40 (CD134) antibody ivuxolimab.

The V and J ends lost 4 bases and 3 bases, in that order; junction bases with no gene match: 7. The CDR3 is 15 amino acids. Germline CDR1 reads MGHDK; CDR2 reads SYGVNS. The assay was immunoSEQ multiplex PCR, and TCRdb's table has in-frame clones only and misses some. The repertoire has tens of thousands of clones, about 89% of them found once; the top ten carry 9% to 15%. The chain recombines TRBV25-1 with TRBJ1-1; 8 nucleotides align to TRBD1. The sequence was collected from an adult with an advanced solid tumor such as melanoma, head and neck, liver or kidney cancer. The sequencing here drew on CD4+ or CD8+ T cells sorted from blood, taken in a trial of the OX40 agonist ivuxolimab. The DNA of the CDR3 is TGTGCCAGCAGTGCACAGGGGGGAGGGGACACTGAAGCTTTCTTT. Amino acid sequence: CASSAQGGGDTEAFF.